This T cell receptor (beta chain) was sequenced in a study of cytomegalovirus exposure and HLA in healthy donors. The study ran its PCR with 60 Vbeta and 13 Jbeta primers. Profiling relied on immunoSEQ multiplex PCR, and the TCRdb table lists in-frame clones only, not all of them. The sample lists roughly 200,000 clones, around 80% occurring once. CDR3 length: 15 residues. V dropped 1 base and J dropped 7 bases, with 17 bases sitting between them. The germline CDR1 and CDR2 sequences are MNHEY and SMNVEV (reference sequence). This clonotype originated in a woman aged 35 to 49 in good health and CMV-seronegative. The chain joins TRBV27 to TRBJ2-7; a possible D gene is TRBD2 (6 bases). The sequenced material came from PBMCs. In DNA form, the CDR3 reads TGTGCCAGCAGTTTATGGGGACTCGGGACCCTAGAGCAGTACTTC. It encodes CASSLWGLGTLEQYF.